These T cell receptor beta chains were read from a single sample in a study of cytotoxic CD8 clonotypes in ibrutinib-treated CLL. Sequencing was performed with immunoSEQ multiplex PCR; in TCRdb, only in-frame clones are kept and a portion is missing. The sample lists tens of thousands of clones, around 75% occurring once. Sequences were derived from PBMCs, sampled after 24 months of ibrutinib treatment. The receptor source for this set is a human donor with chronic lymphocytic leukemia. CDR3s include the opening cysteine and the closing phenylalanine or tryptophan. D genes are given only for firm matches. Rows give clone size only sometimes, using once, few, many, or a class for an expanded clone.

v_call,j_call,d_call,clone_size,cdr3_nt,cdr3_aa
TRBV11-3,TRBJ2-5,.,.,TGTGCCAGCAGCCGACTAGCCAGGGGGGCCCAGTACTTC,CASSRLARGAQYF
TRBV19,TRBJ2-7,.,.,TGTGCCAGCGGTGTTGATTTTGAGGGGGGAAACTACGAGCAGTACTTC,CASGVDFEGGNYEQYF
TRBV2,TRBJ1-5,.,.,TGTGCCAGCAGTTCTACAGGGCTGAATCAGCCCCAGCATTTT,CASSSTGLNQPQHF
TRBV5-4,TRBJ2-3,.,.,TGTGCCAGCAGTACGGGGCGTCCTAGCACAGATACGCAGTATTTT,CASSTGRPSTDTQYF
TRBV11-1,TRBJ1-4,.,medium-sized,TGTGCCAGCAGCTTAGTTTTCGGTGAAAAACTGTTTTTT,CASSLVFGEKLFF
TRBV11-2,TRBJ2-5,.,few,TGTGCCAGCAGCTGGACTTCCGGACCCCTGGAGACCCAGTACTTC,CASSWTSGPLETQYF
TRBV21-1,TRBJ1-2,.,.,TGTGCCAGCAGCAACGTTCAGCTCTATGGCTACACCTTC,CASSNVQLYGYTF
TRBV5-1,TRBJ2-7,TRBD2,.,TGCGCCAGCAGCTTGGGAGCGGGGGCGTGGGGAGGGGCCTACGAGCAGTACTTC,CASSLGAGAWGGAYEQYF
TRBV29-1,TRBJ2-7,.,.,TGCAGCGTCCAATCAGGGTACCCCTACGAGCAGTACTTC,CSVQSGYPYEQYF
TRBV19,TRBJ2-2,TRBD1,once,TGTGCCAGTAGCCCAACAGGGGGCCTAAACACCGGGGAGCTGTTTTTT,CASSPTGGLNTGELFF
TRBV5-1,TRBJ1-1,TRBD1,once,TGCGCCAGCAGCTTGGCACAGGGGAAAAGCGCTGAAGCTTTCTTT,CASSLAQGKSAEAFF
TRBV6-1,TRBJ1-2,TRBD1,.,TGTGCCAGCAGTGAAGCGTGGGACAGTTATGGCTACACCTTC,CASSEAWDSYGYTF
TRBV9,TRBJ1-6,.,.,TGTGCCAGCAGCGCTAACGTCGTAGACAGCTCCTTCTCCTATAATTCACCCCTCCACTTT,CASSANVVDSSFSYNSPLHF
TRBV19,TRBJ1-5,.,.,TGTGCCAGTAGTATGGGAGGGGGGGTAAATCAGCCCCAGCATTTT,CASSMGGGVNQPQHF
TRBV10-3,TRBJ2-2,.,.,TGTGCCAACGCCCCCTATGGCGGTTTAAACACCGGGGAGCTGTTTTTT,CANAPYGGLNTGELFF
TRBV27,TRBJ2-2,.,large,TGTGCCAGCAGTTCGACAGAATTGGGGAGCCCCGGGGAGCTGTTTTTT,CASSSTELGSPGELFF
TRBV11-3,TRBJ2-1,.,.,TGTGCCAGCAGCTTAGATAGTGTGGAGAATGAGCAGTTCTTC,CASSLDSVENEQFF
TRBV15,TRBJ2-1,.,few,TGTGCCACCAGCAGAGATAATAGGGAACATGAGCAGTTCTTC,CATSRDNREHEQFF
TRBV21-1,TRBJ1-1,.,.,TGTGCCAGCAGCAAAGCGGGGACGAACACTGAAGCTTTCTTT,CASSKAGTNTEAFF
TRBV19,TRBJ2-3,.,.,TGTGCCAGTAGTATAGCGACTAGAGTGCAGTATTTT,CASSIATRVQYF
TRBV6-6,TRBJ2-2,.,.,TGTGCCAGCAGCCGTTCCACCGGGGAGCTGTTTTTT,CASSRSTGELFF
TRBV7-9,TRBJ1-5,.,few,TGTGCCAGCAGCCCTAGTAGGGAGGGCAATCAGCCCCAGCATTTT,CASSPSREGNQPQHF
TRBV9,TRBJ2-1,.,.,TGTGCCAGCAGCGTAGGCCGCGGGGTCTACAATGAGCAGTTCTTC,CASSVGRGVYNEQFF
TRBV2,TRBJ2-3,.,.,TGTGCCAGCAGTGCTAGCACAGATACGCAGTATTTT,CASSASTDTQYF
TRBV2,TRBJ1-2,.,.,TGTGCCAGCAGTAGGTCAGGGGACGGCTACACCTTC,CASSRSGDGYTF
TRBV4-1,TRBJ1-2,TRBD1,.,TGCGCCAGCAGCCAAGATCGGACAGGGGGCGTCTATGGCTACACCTTC,CASSQDRTGGVYGYTF
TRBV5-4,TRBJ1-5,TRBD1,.,TGTGCCAGCAGCCGTGACAGGGCGAGCAATCAGCCCCAGCATTTT,CASSRDRASNQPQHF
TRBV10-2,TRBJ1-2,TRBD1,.,TGCGCCAGCAGTGAGCGAAGACAGGGGGCGCTTCCCTATGGCTACACCTTC,CASSERRQGALPYGYTF
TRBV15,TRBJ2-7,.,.,TGTGCCACCAGCAGAGATCTCAATAGCTACGAGCAGTACTTC,CATSRDLNSYEQYF
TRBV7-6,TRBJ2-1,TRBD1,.,TGTGCCAGCAGCTTGTCCCGGGACAGGTACAATGAGCAGTTCTTC,CASSLSRDRYNEQFF
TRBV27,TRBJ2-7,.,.,TGTGCCAGCATCCCCTCCGGGCCCCTCGGCGAGCAGTACTTC,CASIPSGPLGEQYF
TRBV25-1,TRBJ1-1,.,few,TGTGCCAGCAGTGAATATAACCAGGGACTGAACACTGAAGCTTTCTTT,CASSEYNQGLNTEAFF
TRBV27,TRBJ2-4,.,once,TGTGCCAGCAGTTCGATTCCTTTGGGGGCCAAAAACATTCAGTACTTC,CASSSIPLGAKNIQYF
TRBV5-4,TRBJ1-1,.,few,TGTGCCAGCAGCTTCCAATACGGTGAAGCTTTCTTT,CASSFQYGEAFF
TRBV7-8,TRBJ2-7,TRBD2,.,TGTGCCAGCAGCTCGGGCCGACTAGCGGGGGGCTTCCTCGAGCAGTACTTC,CASSSGRLAGGFLEQYF
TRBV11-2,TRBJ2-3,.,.,TGTGCCAGCAGCTTAGGAGGCTATTACAGCACAGATACGCAGTATTTT,CASSLGGYYSTDTQYF
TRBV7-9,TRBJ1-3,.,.,TGTGCCAGCAGCTTCCTCCTCGGGGCAACTGGAAACACCATATATTTT,CASSFLLGATGNTIYF
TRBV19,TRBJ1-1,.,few,TGTGCCAGTAAAGCCGTGAACACTGAAGCTTTCTTT,CASKAVNTEAFF
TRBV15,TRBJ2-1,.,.,TGTGCCACCAGCAGAGATCGACAGTTTGGAAATGAGCAGTTCTTC,CATSRDRQFGNEQFF
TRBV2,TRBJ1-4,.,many,TGTGCCAGCAGTGAAGTCGGGCCTAACCCTAATGAAAAACTGTTTTTT,CASSEVGPNPNEKLFF
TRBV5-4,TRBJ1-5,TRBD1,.,TGTGCCAGCACGTTTACAGGGGGCGCCGACAATCAGCCCCAGCATTTT,CASTFTGGADNQPQHF
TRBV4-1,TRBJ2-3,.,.,TGCGCCAGCAGCCAAGAGGTAGTCTTAGCCACAGATACGCAGTATTTT,CASSQEVVLATDTQYF
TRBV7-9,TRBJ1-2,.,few,TGTGCCAGCAGCCCCCGCGGATCGGGTCCTTGGGGCTACACCTTC,CASSPRGSGPWGYTF
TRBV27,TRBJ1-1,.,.,TGTGCCAGCAGCCTGGACAAAGCCACTGAAGCTTTCTTT,CASSLDKATEAFF
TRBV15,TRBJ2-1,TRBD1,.,TGTGCCACCAGCACGGGACAGGCGGACGGTTCGCAGTTCTTC,CATSTGQADGSQFF
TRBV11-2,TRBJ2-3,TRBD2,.,TGTGCCAGCAGCTTAGGGACTAGCACTACAGATACGCAGTATTTT,CASSLGTSTTDTQYF
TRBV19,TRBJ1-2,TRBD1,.,TGTGCCAGTAGATCCGGGACAGGTCCGGTCGGCTACACCTTC,CASRSGTGPVGYTF
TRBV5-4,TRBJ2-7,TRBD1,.,TGTGCCAGCAGCTTGGCGGGACAGACCTACGAGCAGTACTTC,CASSLAGQTYEQYF
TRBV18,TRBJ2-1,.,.,TGTGCCAGCTCACCACGCTCGGCGGGTGGCTCCTACAATGAGCAGTTCTTC,CASSPRSAGGSYNEQFF
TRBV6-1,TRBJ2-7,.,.,TGTGCCAGCAATTTAGGGAGCTCCTACGAGCAGTACTTC,CASNLGSSYEQYF
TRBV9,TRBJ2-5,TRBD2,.,TGTGCCAGCAGCGTAGAAACTCTAGCGGCGGAAGAGACCCAGTACTTC,CASSVETLAAEETQYF
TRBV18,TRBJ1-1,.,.,TGTGCCAGCTCAGAGGTTACAGGTTCTGAAGCTTTCTTT,CASSEVTGSEAFF
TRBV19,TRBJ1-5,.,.,TGTGCCAGTAGTCCCTACATCAATCAGCCCCAGCATTTT,CASSPYINQPQHF
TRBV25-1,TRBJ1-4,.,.,TGTGCCAGCAGTGATATTCCTATAGGTACAACTAATGAAAAACTGTTTTTT,CASSDIPIGTTNEKLFF
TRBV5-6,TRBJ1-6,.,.,TGTGCCAGCAGCTCTGTGGGATGGTACACCTATAATTCACCCCTCCACTTT,CASSSVGWYTYNSPLHF
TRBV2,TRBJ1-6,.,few,TGTGCCAGCAGTACCGGGACGGTAAAATCACCCCTCCACTTT,CASSTGTVKSPLHF
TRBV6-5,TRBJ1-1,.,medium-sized,TGTGCCAGCAGTTCAGCTGGGACACAAGCTTTCTTT,CASSSAGTQAFF